The sequence of this T cell receptor beta chain was determined in a study of blood T cell repertoires in COVID-19. Study-wide background: Both acute and convalescent COVID-19 samples were obtained from the United States, Italy and Spain. Nucleic acid was either cDNA or gDNA, and it came from T cells, B-cell-depleted T cells, or PBMCs.

Original methodology: Quantification of nucleated cells was approximated via reference gene primer amplification. Some clones are missing from TCRdb's copy, which holds only in-frame ones; the method was immunoSEQ multiplex PCR. From that table come the V and J calls and clone size; the DNA was used to work out D and trimming. The table has about 84,000 clones, about three quarters seen once. Germline assignment: CDR1 MNHEY and CDR2 SVGAGI. This CDR3 has 15 amino acids. V was shortened by 6 bases and J by 0 bases, with 12 bases between the two germline ends. The source of this sequence is a man aged 45-65 years with active or convalescent COVID-19. This rearrangement joins TRBV6-5 to TRBJ2-1; D remains ambiguous. The sample comprised peripheral blood. CDR3 in amino acids: CASSEVTSSYNEQFF. In nucleotides, the CDR3 is TGTGCCAGCAGCGAGGTTACCAGCTCCTACAATGAGCAGTTCTTC.